The entry below describes one TCR beta chain. No cognate antigen has been identified for it. Per-base quality was not reported, and no clone a single base away is much larger than it. The data belong to a study of T cell changes during pregnancy in multiple sclerosis (dated 2019 in TCRdb). Regarding the research as a whole: Changes in the T cell repertoire over the course of pregnancy were examined in this study in women with multiple sclerosis.

Library construction relied on the immunoSEQ multiplex PCR assay. Entries here come from immuneACCESS through TCRdb and include only in-frame sequences with V and J called. Some clones fail to appear in such tables; in the studies checked, an unresolved V gene covers under half of the shortfall, and the cause of the remainder is unknown. In this sample the table shows roughly 38,000 clones, around 90% of which occur a single time. About 9% of the sample lies in the top ten. CDR1 and CDR2, looked up from the germline V gene, are SGHTA and FQGNSA. The CDR3 goes from the cysteine to the phenylalanine over 15 residues. Kept here is only the CDR3 DNA, which spans 45 bases and is read in frame from base 1. Trimming at the junction amounts to 5 bases on V and 5 bases on J, and the germline ends lie 18 bases apart.

The receptor was isolated from a female donor with multiple sclerosis, enrolled in a pregnancy study. The sample consisted of CD8+ T cells from peripheral blood mononuclear cells, taken in the first trimester of pregnancy. Rearrangement joined TRBV7-2 to TRBJ2-5; the D gene cannot be named for sure. The CDR3 protein sequence reads: CASSLSYSPGETQYF. The nucleotides are TGTGCCAGCAGCCTTTCTTACTCCCCCGGGGAGACCCAGTACTTC.